These T cell receptor beta chains were read from a single sample in a study of cytomegalovirus exposure and HLA in healthy donors. Sequencing was performed with immunoSEQ multiplex PCR; in TCRdb, only in-frame clones are kept and a portion is missing. The sample yields some 130,000 clones, approximately 80% seen once. The sequenced material came from PBMCs. The receptors here all came from a young man in good health and CMV-seronegative. The CDR3 runs from the conserved cysteine through the conserved F or W. A D gene is named only where the DNA matches it firmly. A row's size may be missing; if present it is once, few, many or a size class.

J	length	D	V	size	DNA	CDR3
TRBJ2-7	13	.	TRBV7-8	.	TGTGCCAGCTTAGCGGAGAGCTCCTACGAGCAGTACTTC	CASLAESSYEQYF
TRBJ2-1	15	TRBD2	TRBV5-4	.	TGTGCCAGCAGCTCGGGACTAGCGGGACGGGATGAGCAGTTCTTC	CASSSGLAGRDEQFF
TRBJ2-4	16	TRBD2	TRBV28	once	TGTGCCAGCAGTTTTATCGTCCCGGGACTAGCGGGCGACCCCGTATTC	CASSFIVPGLAGDPVF
TRBJ2-1	13	TRBD2	TRBV27	.	TGTGCCAGCAGAATTTCAGCGGGAGCTGAGCAGTTCTTC	CASRISAGAEQFF
TRBJ1-5	14	TRBD1	TRBV7-2	few	TGTGCCAGCAGCTTATACCAGGGGGATCAGCCCCAGCATTTT	CASSLYQGDQPQHF
TRBJ2-5	15	TRBD2	TRBV7-2	.	TGTGCCAGCAGCGCGACTAGCGGGAGGGGGGAGACCCAGTACTTC	CASSATSGRGETQYF
TRBJ1-1	13	TRBD1	TRBV9	.	TGTGCCAGCAGCGGAACAGGGGGGCTTGAAGCTTTCTTT	CASSGTGGLEAFF
TRBJ1-1	14	.	TRBV15	.	TGTGCCACCAGCCCGGGATTGGTGAACACTGAAGCTTTCTTT	CATSPGLVNTEAFF
TRBJ2-1	15	TRBD1	TRBV7-9	.	TGTGCCAGCAGCATAACCGGGACAGAGTTTAATGAGCAGTTCTTC	CASSITGTEFNEQFF
TRBJ1-2	13	.	TRBV7-9	once	TGTGCCAGCAGCTTGGGGGGGTACCTTCTAAGTACCTTC	CASSLGGYLLSTF
TRBJ2-7	15	TRBD1	TRBV29-1	.	TGCAGCGTGGGGGGACCGACAGGGGGTGGGTACGAGCAGTACTTC	CSVGGPTGGGYEQYF
TRBJ1-2	16	.	TRBV7-9	.	TGTTCCAGCAGCCCCCAGGGAAGGGGCTTTTACTATGGCTACACCTTC	CSSSPQGRGFYYGYTF
TRBJ1-2	12	.	TRBV28	.	TGTGCCAGCAGCTCCCCTAACTATGGCTACACCTTC	CASSSPNYGYTF
TRBJ2-1	15	.	TRBV9	.	TGTGCCAGCAGCGTAGGGAGGGGCCCCTACAATGAGCAGTTCTTC	CASSVGRGPYNEQFF
TRBJ2-1	18	.	TRBV5-1	.	TGCGCCAGCAGCTTGTTATCCCCGTCCCAGGGGTTCGGGAATGAGCAGTTCTTC	CASSLLSPSQGFGNEQFF
TRBJ2-7	16	TRBD1	TRBV19	.	TGTGCCAGTAGTATAGCCCTGGGGACAGGGGATTACGAGCAGTACTTC	CASSIALGTGDYEQYF
TRBJ1-4	15	.	TRBV5-1	.	TGCGCCAGCAGCCTTACAGGGTCGGCTAATGAAAAACTGTTTTTT	CASSLTGSANEKLFF
TRBJ2-7	13	.	TRBV6-5	.	TGTGCCAGCAGTTACGGCACATACTACGAGCAGTACTTC	CASSYGTYYEQYF
TRBJ2-5	15	TRBD2	TRBV6-5	.	TGTGCCAGCAGCTCCTCGGGGACTAGCCGGGAGACCCAGTACTTC	CASSSSGTSRETQYF
TRBJ1-4	14	.	TRBV6-1	.	TGTGCCAGCAGTGAAATGGGGGGGCGCCTCCCGCTAATTTTT	CASSEMGGRLPLIF
TRBJ1-1	15	TRBD1	TRBV7-9	.	TGTGCCAGCAGCCCCGTCGACAGGGGGTGGACTGAAGCTTTCTTT	CASSPVDRGWTEAFF
TRBJ1-1	12	.	TRBV6-5	few	TGTGCCAGCAGCAAATGGAACACTGAAGCTTTCTTT	CASSKWNTEAFF
TRBJ2-2	14	.	TRBV7-9	.	TGTGCCAGCAGCAATCCGGTCGCCACCGGGGAGCTGTTTTTT	CASSNPVATGELFF
TRBJ1-4	13	.	TRBV7-9	few	TGTGCCAGCAGCTTATTTCCTGATGAAAAACTGTTTTTT	CASSLFPDEKLFF
TRBJ1-1	15	.	TRBV19	.	TGTGCCAGTAGTAAGGGGCAGGCTCAGAACACTGAAGCTTTCTTT	CASSKGQAQNTEAFF
TRBJ2-5	18	TRBD2	TRBV7-8	.	TGTGCCAGCAGCTTAGGGTTCCTAGCGGGAGGGAGTCAAGAGACCCAGTACTTC	CASSLGFLAGGSQETQYF
TRBJ2-7	13	TRBD2	TRBV28	.	TGTGCCAGCACTCCTAGCGGGAGAGACGAGCAGTACTTC	CASTPSGRDEQYF
TRBJ1-2	14	.	TRBV6-5	.	TGTGCCAGCTTGTCCATGGTGGGAGGCTATGGCTACACCTTC	CASLSMVGGYGYTF
TRBJ1-2	18	TRBD1	TRBV5-1	once	TGCGCCAGCACCATTCAACCGGGACAGAACGACTTGGGGAAAGGCTACACCTTC	CASTIQPGQNDLGKGYTF
TRBJ1-2	13	.	TRBV25-1	.	TGTGCCAGCAGTGAATACAGGGACTATGGCTACACCTTC	CASSEYRDYGYTF
TRBJ2-1	15	TRBD1	TRBV15	.	TGTGCCACCAGCAGAGGGACAGGGGACGTTAATGAGCAGTTCTTC	CATSRGTGDVNEQFF
TRBJ1-4	17	.	TRBV15	.	TGTGCCACCAGCAGAGTTGGCAGGGGAGCAACTAATGAAAAACTGTTTTTT	CATSRVGRGATNEKLFF
TRBJ1-1	16	TRBD1	TRBV27	.	TGTGCCAGCAGTGCAATGGTAGGGGGCCGGAACACTGAAGCTTTCTTT	CASSAMVGGRNTEAFF
TRBJ1-1	13	.	TRBV6-5	.	TGTGCCAGCAGTCCCAGGAGGGTCACTGAAGCTTTCTTT	CASSPRRVTEAFF
TRBJ2-7	15	TRBD1	TRBV28	.	TGTGCCAGCAGTTCCAGGGGGCGGCTCAGCGACGAGCAGTACTTC	CASSSRGRLSDEQYF
TRBJ2-7	18	TRBD2	TRBV29-1	.	TGCAGCGCCACAATAGTTCGGGGACTAGCGGGAGGTTTGTACGAGCAGTACTTC	CSATIVRGLAGGLYEQYF
TRBJ2-4	15	.	TRBV28	.	TGTGCCAGCAGTTTCAGGGGTCTAGCCAAAAACATTCAGTACTTC	CASSFRGLAKNIQYF
TRBJ1-5	15	TRBD1	TRBV28	few	TGTGCCACCAGGGGGGACAGCTATAGCAATCAGCCCCAGCATTTT	CATRGDSYSNQPQHF
TRBJ2-3	13	.	TRBV2	.	TGTGCCAGCATTTACACTGAGGAAGATACGCAGTATTTT	CASIYTEEDTQYF
TRBJ1-1	12	.	TRBV29-1	few	TGCAGCGTTGAAAAGGGAGTCACTGAAGCTTTCTTT	CSVEKGVTEAFF
TRBJ2-2	16	TRBD2	TRBV28	.	TGTGCCAGCGGGGGACTAGCGGGAGTGGGGACCGGGGAGCTGTTTTTT	CASGGLAGVGTGELFF
TRBJ2-2	18	TRBD2	TRBV13	.	TGTGCCAGCAGCATTGGGACTAGCGGGAGAATTAGACACGGGGAGCTGTTTTTT	CASSIGTSGRIRHGELFF
TRBJ2-3	14	TRBD1	TRBV10-3	.	TGTGCCATCAGTGAGTCGACAGGGACAGATACGCAGTATTTT	CAISESTGTDTQYF
TRBJ2-7	16	TRBD2	TRBV4-1	.	TGCGCCAGCAGCCTCTTAGCGGGAGAGCAGCCCTACGAGCAGTACTTC	CASSLLAGEQPYEQYF
TRBJ2-1	15	TRBD2	TRBV5-4	.	TGTGCCAGCAGCCTTAGCGGGAGTGCCTACAATGAGCAGTTCTTC	CASSLSGSAYNEQFF
TRBJ2-3	15	.	TRBV7-9	.	TGTGCCAGCAGCTCCCCCGCGGGCTTCACAGATACGCAGTATTTT	CASSSPAGFTDTQYF
TRBJ2-7	15	.	TRBV11-2	.	TGTGCCAGCAGTTATACACAGGTTATCTCCTACGAGCAGTACTTC	CASSYTQVISYEQYF
TRBJ2-1	15	.	TRBV18	.	TGTGCCAGCTCACGGACAGTGAGCTCCTACAATGAGCAGTTCTTC	CASSRTVSSYNEQFF
TRBJ2-2	17	TRBD2	TRBV28	.	TGTGCCAGCAGCCAGCTAGCGGGAGGATCGAACACCGGGGAGCTGTTTTTT	CASSQLAGGSNTGELFF
TRBJ1-2	13	.	TRBV7-2	.	TGTGCCAGCAGCTTCGCCAGGGTAAATGGCTACACCTTC	CASSFARVNGYTF
TRBJ1-1	14	.	TRBV5-1	few	TGCGCCAGCAGCAATGCTAGGCCGAACACTGAAGCTTTCTTT	CASSNARPNTEAFF
TRBJ2-4	15	TRBD1	TRBV11-2	.	TGTGCCAGCAGCCCGACCGGGACAGGGGCAAGTAGTCAGTACTTC	CASSPTGTGASSQYF